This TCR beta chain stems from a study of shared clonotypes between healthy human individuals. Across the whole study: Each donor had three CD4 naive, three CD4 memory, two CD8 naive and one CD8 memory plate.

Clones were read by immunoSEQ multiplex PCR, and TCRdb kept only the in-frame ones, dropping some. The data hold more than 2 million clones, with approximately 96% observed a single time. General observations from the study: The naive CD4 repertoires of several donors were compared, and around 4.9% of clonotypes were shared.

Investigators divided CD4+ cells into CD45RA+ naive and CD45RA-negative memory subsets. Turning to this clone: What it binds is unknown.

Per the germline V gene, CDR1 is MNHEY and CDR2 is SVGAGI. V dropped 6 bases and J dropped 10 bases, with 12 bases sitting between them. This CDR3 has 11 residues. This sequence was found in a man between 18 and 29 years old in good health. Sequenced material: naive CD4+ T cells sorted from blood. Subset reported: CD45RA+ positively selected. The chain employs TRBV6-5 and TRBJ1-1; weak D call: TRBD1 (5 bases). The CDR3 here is CASSRGEGAFF. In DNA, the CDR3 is TGTGCCAGCAGCCGAGGGGAGGGAGCTTTCTTT.